This T cell receptor (beta chain) was captured in a study of metastatic and nonmetastatic thyroid tumors. Study overall: Peripheral blood and tumor or nodule samples from malignant and benign thyroid patients were compared.

In its sample, this clone was seen many times. Its antigen is unidentified. The study's findings and limits: Patients with malignant thyroid tumors reportedly had significantly higher TCR beta diversity than those with benign nodules, in blood and tumor.

The authors' processing: Variation in CDR3 across clinicopathological groups served as the basis for constructing a distant-metastasis classifier in papillary thyroid cancer. MiXCR reprocessed the PCR reads for TCRdb. TCRdb's processing, not the authors' own work, is the source of the V and J calls. The sample lists approximately 50,000 clones, more than 20% occurring once. Until they underwent thyroid surgery, no patient had received any treatment. Trimming cost V 1 base and J 0 bases; bases outside gene matches: 16. Germline V CDR1 and CDR2: DFQATT, SNEGSKA (reference sequence). The CDR3 covers 19 residues.

Sequenced: blood. The clonotype was recovered from a female donor with papillary thyroid cancer or a benign thyroid nodule (not recorded which). Some clones in this sample may be carry-over from other donors' samples. J is TRBJ2-3 and V is TRBV20-1, with 7 positions matching TRBD1. The CDR3 sequence: CSARAPPRRSRGSTDTQYF. Here the CDR3 DNA reads TGCAGTGCTAGAGCCCCCCCCCGGCGGAGCAGGGGGAGCACAGATACGCAGTATTTT.